This TCR beta chain stems from a study of radiation and T cells in renal cell carcinoma. Time point of the sample: blood 4 weeks post-SBRT, at nephrectomy. Treatment meaning: 15 Gy SBRT to primary tumor, nephrectomy 4 weeks later. Nephrectomy followed 15 Gy stereotactic body radiation by 4 weeks. The tumor was a clear cell renal cell carcinoma. Method: immunoSEQ multiplex PCR; TCRdb's copy keeps in-frame clones and lacks some. The data contain about 170,000 clones, about 88% of them singletons. V was clipped by 0 bases and J by 4 bases, with 12 bases between them. The CDR3 covers 15 residues. Germline CDR1 is MGHRA and CDR2 is YSYEKL.

This receptor was identified in a woman between 50 and 59 years old with renal cell carcinoma. Sequences were derived from blood, sampled from a patient whose treatment included radiotherapy and nephrectomy. V is TRBV4-1 and J is TRBJ1-1; D is ambiguous. CDR3 sequence (DNA): TGCGCCAGCAGCCAAGATTACCAGGCCGGCACTGAAGCTTTCTTT. Its protein product is CASSQDYQAGTEAFF.